The rows below give T cell receptor beta chains drawn from one sample of a study of T cell responses to AZD1222 COVID-19 vaccine. Produced via immunoSEQ multiplex PCR; TCRdb's table is partial and in-frame only. The sample consists of around 87,000 clones, approximately 90% of them appearing once. The sequenced sample was peripheral blood, obtained 28 days after the second AZD1222 dose. The receptors originated from an adult who received the AZD1222 COVID-19 vaccine. CDR3s include the opening cysteine and the closing phenylalanine or tryptophan. The order of the fields is clone size, CDR3 length, D gene, J gene, V gene, CDR3 protein, CDR3 DNA. D genes are given only for firm matches. Only some rows state a clone size, as once, few, many or a class for expanded clones.

clone size: NA; CDR3 length: 13; D gene: NA; J gene: TRBJ2-1; V gene: TRBV5-6; CDR3 protein: CASCRGPNNEQFF; CDR3 DNA: TGTGCCAGCTGCCGGGGACCAAACAATGAGCAGTTCTTC
clone size: few; CDR3 length: 17; D gene: TRBD1; J gene: TRBJ1-2; V gene: TRBV18; CDR3 protein: CASSPPGTGTTNYGYTF; CDR3 DNA: TGTGCCAGCTCACCACCGGGGACAGGGACTACTAACTATGGCTACACCTTC
clone size: NA; CDR3 length: 16; D gene: NA; J gene: TRBJ2-1; V gene: TRBV24-1; CDR3 protein: CATSDSTGRPYNEQFF; CDR3 DNA: TGTGCCACCAGTGATTCCACAGGGCGCCCCTACAATGAGCAGTTCTTC
clone size: NA; CDR3 length: 16; D gene: NA; J gene: TRBJ1-3; V gene: TRBV2; CDR3 protein: CASSEESISSGNTIYF; CDR3 DNA: TGTGCCAGCAGTGAGGAAAGCATAAGCTCTGGAAACACCATATATTTT
clone size: NA; CDR3 length: 13; D gene: NA; J gene: TRBJ1-4; V gene: TRBV10-3; CDR3 protein: CAISDLGGEKLFF; CDR3 DNA: TGTGCCATCAGTGATTTGGGTGGGGAAAAACTGTTTTTT
clone size: NA; CDR3 length: 15; D gene: NA; J gene: TRBJ2-7; V gene: TRBV5-1; CDR3 protein: CASSLDAFVSYEQYF; CDR3 DNA: TGCGCCAGCAGCTTGGATGCATTCGTCTCCTACGAGCAGTACTTC
clone size: NA; CDR3 length: 12; D gene: NA; J gene: TRBJ2-7; V gene: TRBV11-2; CDR3 protein: CASSLEFAEQYF; CDR3 DNA: TGTGCCAGCAGCTTAGAGTTCGCGGAGCAGTACTTC
clone size: NA; CDR3 length: 16; D gene: TRBD1; J gene: TRBJ2-3; V gene: TRBV7-6; CDR3 protein: CASSARQGPRTDTQYF; CDR3 DNA: TGTGCCAGCAGCGCTCGACAGGGCCCGAGAACAGATACGCAGTATTTT
clone size: NA; CDR3 length: 12; D gene: TRBD2; J gene: TRBJ2-7; V gene: TRBV12-3/TRBV12-4; CDR3 protein: CASSPSGYEQYF; CDR3 DNA: TGTGCCAGCAGTCCTAGCGGCTACGAGCAGTACTTC
clone size: NA; CDR3 length: 14; D gene: NA; J gene: TRBJ2-1; V gene: TRBV27; CDR3 protein: CASSFGGSYNEQFF; CDR3 DNA: TGTGCCAGCAGTTTCGGGGGATCCTACAATGAGCAGTTCTTC
clone size: once; CDR3 length: 16; D gene: NA; J gene: TRBJ1-5; V gene: TRBV2; CDR3 protein: CASSEKGRNSNQPQHF; CDR3 DNA: TGTGCCAGCAGTGAAAAGGGTAGAAATAGCAATCAGCCCCAGCATTTT
clone size: NA; CDR3 length: 15; D gene: NA; J gene: TRBJ2-1; V gene: TRBV6-2/TRBV6-3; CDR3 protein: CASSSRGTAPMEQFF; CDR3 DNA: TGTGCCAGCAGCTCGAGAGGGACTGCCCCGATGGAGCAGTTCTTC
clone size: NA; CDR3 length: 17; D gene: NA; J gene: TRBJ2-7; V gene: TRBV14; CDR3 protein: CASSQTTSREPLYEQYF; CDR3 DNA: TGTGCCAGCAGCCAAACCACATCGAGGGAGCCCCTCTACGAGCAGTACTTC
clone size: NA; CDR3 length: 15; D gene: NA; J gene: TRBJ1-4; V gene: TRBV19; CDR3 protein: CASSIVSGANEKLFF; CDR3 DNA: TGTGCCAGTAGTATAGTATCGGGGGCTAATGAAAAACTGTTTTTT
clone size: NA; CDR3 length: 17; D gene: NA; J gene: TRBJ1-2; V gene: TRBV5-5; CDR3 protein: CASSLLGGPWVNYGYTF; CDR3 DNA: TGTGCCAGCAGCTTACTAGGTGGGCCCTGGGTTAACTATGGCTACACCTTC
clone size: once; CDR3 length: 16; D gene: NA; J gene: TRBJ1-1; V gene: TRBV19; CDR3 protein: CASNLALGGMNTEAFF; CDR3 DNA: TGTGCCAGTAATCTTGCTCTAGGGGGGATGAACACTGAAGCTTTCTTT
clone size: NA; CDR3 length: 14; D gene: TRBD2; J gene: TRBJ2-7; V gene: TRBV7-2; CDR3 protein: CASSRTRLADEQYF; CDR3 DNA: TGTGCCAGCAGTCGAACCCGACTAGCCGACGAGCAGTACTTC
clone size: NA; CDR3 length: 15; D gene: NA; J gene: TRBJ2-5; V gene: TRBV4-2; CDR3 protein: CASSQDQALVKTQYF; CDR3 DNA: TGTGCCAGCAGCCAAGATCAAGCTCTGGTAAAGACCCAGTACTTC
clone size: NA; CDR3 length: 14; D gene: TRBD2; J gene: TRBJ2-7; V gene: TRBV27; CDR3 protein: CASRGLAGGYEQYF; CDR3 DNA: TGTGCCAGCAGGGGACTAGCGGGGGGCTACGAGCAGTACTTC
clone size: NA; CDR3 length: 14; D gene: TRBD1; J gene: TRBJ2-5; V gene: TRBV5-1; CDR3 protein: CASSAQGKRETQYF; CDR3 DNA: TGCGCCAGCAGCGCACAGGGGAAACGGGAGACCCAGTACTTC
clone size: NA; CDR3 length: 13; D gene: NA; J gene: TRBJ1-6; V gene: TRBV2; CDR3 protein: CASRTEYNSPLHF; CDR3 DNA: TGTGCCAGCAGAACGGAGTATAATTCACCCCTCCACTTT
clone size: NA; CDR3 length: 15; D gene: NA; J gene: TRBJ1-1; V gene: TRBV27; CDR3 protein: CASSLGPWGVTEAFF; CDR3 DNA: TGTGCCAGCAGTTTAGGCCCTTGGGGAGTTACTGAAGCTTTCTTT
clone size: NA; CDR3 length: 13; D gene: NA; J gene: TRBJ1-6; V gene: TRBV9; CDR3 protein: CASNRVLASPLHF; CDR3 DNA: TGTGCCAGTAACAGGGTCCTCGCTTCACCCCTCCACTTT
clone size: NA; CDR3 length: 16; D gene: TRBD1; J gene: TRBJ1-2; V gene: TRBV9; CDR3 protein: CASSVAGTGGNYGYTF; CDR3 DNA: TGTGCCAGCAGCGTAGCGGGGACAGGGGGAAACTATGGCTACACCTTC
clone size: NA; CDR3 length: 14; D gene: NA; J gene: TRBJ2-7; V gene: TRBV7-2; CDR3 protein: CASSLAQGHYEQYF; CDR3 DNA: TGTGCCAGCAGCTTAGCCCAGGGACACTACGAGCAGTACTTC
clone size: NA; CDR3 length: 13; D gene: NA; J gene: TRBJ2-1; V gene: TRBV2; CDR3 protein: CASSQGEGAEQFF; CDR3 DNA: TGTGCCAGCAGCCAAGGGGAAGGAGCTGAGCAGTTCTTC
clone size: NA; CDR3 length: 20; D gene: TRBD2; J gene: TRBJ2-1; V gene: TRBV9; CDR3 protein: CASSVEGGTSGRRSYNEQFF; CDR3 DNA: TGTGCCAGCAGCGTAGAGGGAGGGACTAGCGGCCGTAGGTCCTACAATGAGCAGTTCTTC
clone size: NA; CDR3 length: 16; D gene: TRBD1; J gene: TRBJ1-5; V gene: TRBV28; CDR3 protein: CASSLPGQGARGPQHF; CDR3 DNA: TGTGCCAGCAGTTTGCCGGGACAGGGGGCGAGGGGGCCCCAGCATTTT
clone size: NA; CDR3 length: 14; D gene: NA; J gene: TRBJ1-2; V gene: TRBV7-2; CDR3 protein: CASSLSSRAYGYTF; CDR3 DNA: TGTGCCAGCAGCTTATCGTCAAGGGCCTATGGCTACACCTTC
clone size: NA; CDR3 length: 19; D gene: TRBD2; J gene: TRBJ2-1; V gene: TRBV18; CDR3 protein: CASFPRRWGGINSYNEQFF; CDR3 DNA: TGTGCCAGCTTCCCGCGTAGGTGGGGAGGGATAAACTCCTACAATGAGCAGTTCTTC
clone size: NA; CDR3 length: 14; D gene: NA; J gene: TRBJ2-7; V gene: TRBV9; CDR3 protein: CASSSSIVSYEQYF; CDR3 DNA: TGTGCCAGCAGCTCCAGCATAGTCTCCTACGAGCAGTACTTC
clone size: NA; CDR3 length: 15; D gene: TRBD2; J gene: TRBJ2-7; V gene: TRBV6-5; CDR3 protein: CASSPNGGRPYEQYF; CDR3 DNA: TGTGCCAGCAGCCCCAACGGCGGGAGGCCTTACGAGCAGTACTTC
clone size: NA; CDR3 length: 17; D gene: TRBD1; J gene: TRBJ1-2; V gene: TRBV10-1; CDR3 protein: CASSEGSTGGDDYGYTF; CDR3 DNA: TGCGCCAGCAGTGAGGGGTCCACAGGGGGCGATGACTATGGCTACACCTTC
clone size: NA; CDR3 length: 15; D gene: NA; J gene: TRBJ2-2; V gene: TRBV9; CDR3 protein: CASSATGRFTGELFF; CDR3 DNA: TGTGCCAGCAGCGCGACAGGGAGGTTCACCGGGGAGCTGTTTTTT
clone size: NA; CDR3 length: 17; D gene: TRBD1; J gene: TRBJ1-1; V gene: TRBV19; CDR3 protein: CASSMGGTGGWRTEAFF; CDR3 DNA: TGTGCCAGTAGTATGGGCGGGACAGGGGGCTGGAGAACTGAAGCTTTCTTT
clone size: NA; CDR3 length: 15; D gene: NA; J gene: TRBJ2-3; V gene: TRBV29-1; CDR3 protein: CSVETRRQGTDTQYF; CDR3 DNA: TGCAGCGTTGAAACTAGAAGACAGGGCACAGATACGCAGTATTTT
clone size: NA; CDR3 length: 16; D gene: NA; J gene: TRBJ2-5; V gene: TRBV7-2; CDR3 protein: CASSPGPLGGQETQYF; CDR3 DNA: TGTGCCAGCAGCCCGGGACCTTTGGGGGGTCAAGAGACCCAGTACTTC
clone size: NA; CDR3 length: 14; D gene: NA; J gene: TRBJ2-3; V gene: TRBV6-5; CDR3 protein: CASRTNQGADTQYF; CDR3 DNA: TGTGCCAGCAGAACCAACCAGGGAGCGGATACGCAGTATTTT
clone size: NA; CDR3 length: 18; D gene: NA; J gene: TRBJ1-1; V gene: TRBV10-3; CDR3 protein: CAISESIGYRANNTEAFF; CDR3 DNA: TGTGCCATCAGTGAGTCGATAGGCTACAGAGCAAACAACACTGAAGCTTTCTTT
clone size: few; CDR3 length: 16; D gene: NA; J gene: TRBJ2-7; V gene: TRBV5-1; CDR3 protein: CASSLALANSGSKQYF; CDR3 DNA: TGCGCCAGCAGCTTGGCCCTAGCGAACTCCGGGTCCAAGCAGTACTTC
clone size: NA; CDR3 length: 13; D gene: NA; J gene: TRBJ1-2; V gene: TRBV30; CDR3 protein: CAWRQGVSYGYTF; CDR3 DNA: TGTGCCTGGAGGCAAGGAGTGAGCTATGGCTACACCTTC
clone size: NA; CDR3 length: 13; D gene: TRBD2; J gene: TRBJ2-1; V gene: TRBV5-1; CDR3 protein: CASSLVLAGEQFF; CDR3 DNA: TGCGCCAGCAGCTTGGTCCTAGCGGGGGAGCAGTTCTTC
clone size: NA; CDR3 length: 14; D gene: NA; J gene: TRBJ1-4; V gene: TRBV6-2/TRBV6-3; CDR3 protein: CASSYARGSEKLFF; CDR3 DNA: TGTGCCAGCAGTTACGCGAGAGGAAGTGAAAAACTGTTTTTT
clone size: NA; CDR3 length: 17; D gene: NA; J gene: TRBJ1-5; V gene: TRBV15; CDR3 protein: CATSRDLVQGSNQPQHF; CDR3 DNA: TGTGCCACCAGCAGAGATCTAGTCCAGGGGAGCAATCAGCCCCAGCATTTT
clone size: NA; CDR3 length: 16; D gene: NA; J gene: TRBJ1-3; V gene: TRBV18; CDR3 protein: CASSPWEGSGGNTIYF; CDR3 DNA: TGTGCCAGCTCACCATGGGAGGGGTCCGGCGGAAACACCATATATTTT
clone size: NA; CDR3 length: 15; D gene: NA; J gene: TRBJ1-2; V gene: TRBV5-1; CDR3 protein: CASSLERQEDYGYTF; CDR3 DNA: TGCGCCAGCAGCTTGGAGAGACAGGAGGACTATGGCTACACCTTC
clone size: NA; CDR3 length: 16; D gene: TRBD2; J gene: TRBJ2-7; V gene: TRBV7-9; CDR3 protein: CASSLGTSGSGYEQYF; CDR3 DNA: TGTGCCAGCAGCTTAGGGACTAGCGGGAGTGGCTACGAGCAGTACTTC
clone size: NA; CDR3 length: 16; D gene: NA; J gene: TRBJ2-2; V gene: TRBV10-1; CDR3 protein: CASSEFRDGNTGELFF; CDR3 DNA: TGCGCCAGCAGTGAATTCAGGGATGGGAACACCGGGGAGCTGTTTTTT
clone size: NA; CDR3 length: 14; D gene: NA; J gene: TRBJ1-2; V gene: TRBV7-2; CDR3 protein: CASSSRGGIYGYTF; CDR3 DNA: TGTGCCAGCAGCTCAAGGGGGGGGATCTATGGCTACACCTTC
clone size: NA; CDR3 length: 15; D gene: TRBD1; J gene: TRBJ2-3; V gene: TRBV7-3; CDR3 protein: CASRQGQGLADTQYF; CDR3 DNA: TGTGCCAGCAGACAGGGGCAGGGTTTAGCAGATACGCAGTATTTT
clone size: once; CDR3 length: 15; D gene: TRBD1; J gene: TRBJ1-5; V gene: TRBV19; CDR3 protein: CASSIDPRDRSPQHF; CDR3 DNA: TGTGCCAGTAGTATAGATCCCAGGGACAGGTCACCCCAGCATTTT
clone size: NA; CDR3 length: 13; D gene: NA; J gene: TRBJ1-2; V gene: TRBV3-1/TRBV3-2; CDR3 protein: CASSQVDSYGYTF; CDR3 DNA: TGTGCCAGCAGCCAAGTTGACAGCTATGGCTACACCTTC
clone size: NA; CDR3 length: 14; D gene: NA; J gene: TRBJ2-1; V gene: TRBV7-8; CDR3 protein: CASSPGGDYNEQFF; CDR3 DNA: TGTGCCAGCTCCCCGGGGGGCGACTACAATGAGCAGTTCTTC
clone size: NA; CDR3 length: 15; D gene: NA; J gene: TRBJ2-7; V gene: TRBV13; CDR3 protein: CASSLERLGSYEQYF; CDR3 DNA: TGTGCCAGCAGCTTAGAACGGTTAGGGTCATACGAGCAGTACTTC
clone size: NA; CDR3 length: 15; D gene: NA; J gene: TRBJ1-3; V gene: TRBV6-5; CDR3 protein: CASSPTGTAGNTIYF; CDR3 DNA: TGTGCCAGCAGCCCAACCGGGACCGCTGGAAACACCATATATTTT
clone size: NA; CDR3 length: 14; D gene: TRBD1; J gene: TRBJ1-1; V gene: TRBV7-2; CDR3 protein: CASSFKGAGTEAFF; CDR3 DNA: TGTGCCAGCAGCTTTAAGGGGGCCGGCACTGAAGCTTTCTTT
clone size: once; CDR3 length: 15; D gene: TRBD1; J gene: TRBJ2-1; V gene: TRBV9; CDR3 protein: CASSQSGQSYNEQFF; CDR3 DNA: TGTGCCAGCAGTCAATCGGGACAGTCCTACAATGAGCAGTTCTTC
clone size: NA; CDR3 length: 15; D gene: NA; J gene: TRBJ1-5; V gene: TRBV18; CDR3 protein: CASSPRDEPNQPQHF; CDR3 DNA: TGTGCCAGCTCACCTCGGGACGAACCCAATCAGCCCCAGCATTTT